The entry that follows covers one TCR beta chain sequence. The antigen remains undetermined. CDR3 and TCR beta VDJ profiling relied on genomic DNA as the template. Each CDR3 protein is one row after TCRdb ran MiXCR on the reads. This sample has about 420,000 distinct CDR3 sequences; about 70% occur once, and the top ten carry approximately 4%. This record belongs to a study of CD8+CD57+ T cells in acquired aplastic anemia. Background on the study: Sorted CD4+ and CD8+ cells gave an average of approximately 3 ug of DNA. On average, healthy donors gave some 11 million reads for CD4+ cells.

The length of the CDR3 is 14 residues. Germline CDR1 reads SGHTA; CDR2 reads FQGNSA. Trimming removed 3 bases from V and 4 bases from J, with 12 bases in between. Findings and limits, study-wide: Simpson's diversity of CD8+ cells was not significantly different in patients compared with controls. The number of CD8+ CDR3 sequences shared by patients and controls was fewer than 35.

The material sequenced was sorted CD4+, CD8+, or CD8+CD57+ T cells (not recorded which) from PBMCs. The TCR originated in a human donor in good health, serving as a control. V usage is TRBV7-2 and J usage is TRBJ1-2; unclear D gene. The CDR3 coding sequence is TGTGCCAGCAGCTTCGGAAGTGGTAGCTATGGCTACACCTTC. This gives the protein CASSFGSGSYGYTF. The whole variable domain, remainder taken from reference TRBV7-2 and TRBJ1-2, is GAGVSQSPSNKVTEKGKDVELRCDPISGHTALYWYRQSLGQGLEFLIYFQGNSAPDKSGLPSDRFSAERTGGSVSTLTIQRTQQEDSAVYLCASSFGSGSYGYTFGSGTRLTVV.